The 25 T cell receptor beta chains below were found in one sample sequenced in a study of post-analysis software for immune sequencing data. Study-wide points: Patients carried a handful of TRBV segments more frequently than controls did, and TRBV5-6, TRBV5-1 and TRBV20-1 were among them.

Antigen specificity for these receptors is unknown. Unique-molecular-identifier-tagged TCR beta cDNA libraries were used. TCRdb reprocessed the PCR reads via MiXCR and lists one record per CDR3 protein. The sample includes roughly 600,000 distinct CDR3 sequences, 44% of them seen just once. Specimen: blood. Receptors originate from a girl between 10 and 17 years old with multiple sclerosis.

The chain carries TRBV12-5 and TRBJ2-7, with D uncertain. V lost 1 base to trimming and J lost 3 bases, with 7 bases between them. CDR3 size: 13 residues. Germline V lookup: CDR1 LGHNT, CDR2 FRNRAP. CDR3 sequence reads: CASGLDALYEQYF. The CDR3 region has the DNA TGTGCTAGTGGTTTGGACGCCCTCTACGAGCAGTACTTC.

The rearrangement links TRBV20-1 to TRBJ2-3, with 14 positions matching TRBD2. The CDR3 has 17 residues. The V segment lost 6 bases and the J segment 0 bases; nucleotides outside the gene matches: 8. CDR1 is DFQATT, CDR2 SNEGSKA, per germline (reference sequence). The CDR3 region is CSAARTSGGTSTDTQYF. CDR3 coding DNA: TGCAGTGCCGCTCGGACTAGCGGGGGGACTAGCACAGATACGCAGTATTTT.

V gene TRBV27 combines with J gene TRBJ2-2; tentatively, D is TRBD1 (6 bases). V gave up 7 bases and J gave up 2 bases, with 14 bases separating them. Germline V gene data show CDR1 as MNHEY and CDR2 as SMNVEV (reference sequence). The length of the CDR3 is 15 residues. The CDR3 DNA is TGTGCCAGCAACGTCCGGACAGCTAACACCGGGGAGCTGTTTTTT. As protein: CASNVRTANTGELFF.

The gene calls are TRBV4-1 and TRBJ1-2, with 9 bases matching TRBD1. The CDR3 is 15 amino acids. CDR1 is MGHRA, CDR2 YSYEKL, per germline. V shed 4 bases and J 2 bases; nucleotides not matched to a gene: 5. The chain's CDR3 is CASSRHRGRNYGYTF. The CDR3 DNA reads as TGCGCCAGCAGCCGGCACAGGGGGCGGAACTATGGCTACACCTTC.

This clonotype has just a few counts. This rearrangement joins TRBV6-5 to TRBJ2-4; D remains ambiguous. The J call could be wrong; TRBJ2-7 is a better fit for the DNA end. CDR1 is MNHEY and CDR2 is SVGAGI in the germline V gene. CDR3 length equals 14 residues. The CDR3 reads CASSYLGPNYEQYF. In DNA form, the CDR3 reads TGTGCCAGCAGTTACCTCGGGCCCAATTACGAGCAGTACTTC.

This clonotype is a singleton in its sample. The chain joins TRBV28 to TRBJ2-1; tentative D call: TRBD1 (6 bases). Germline-derived CDR1 and CDR2 are MDHEN and SYDVKM. The CDR3 contains 16 residues. V was clipped by 3 bases and J by 0 bases, with 12 bases between them. This CDR3 is CASSFLQDSSYNEQFF. CDR3 nucleotides: TGTGCCAGCAGTTTCCTACAGGACAGCTCCTACAATGAGCAGTTCTTC.

This sequence joins TRBV5-1 and TRBJ2-5, with D perhaps TRBD2 (5 bases). Germline assignment: CDR1 SGHRS and CDR2 YFSETQ. Deletions cut 4 bases from V and 1 base from J, with 11 bases between. This CDR3 is built from 14 residues. Here the CDR3 reads CASSTLGSQETQYF. CDR3 DNA sequence: TGCGCCAGCAGCACCCTGGGGAGCCAAGAGACCCAGTACTTC.

This clonotype was picked up a small number of times. The rearrangement joins TRBV20-1 to TRBJ2-5; D remains ambiguous. This CDR3 contains 13 residues. Germline-derived CDR1 and CDR2 are DFQATT and SNEGSKA (reference sequence). V shed 1 base and J shed 4 bases, with 10 bases lying between them. This CDR3 reads CSARARRIETQYF. The CDR3 DNA reads as TGCAGTGCTAGAGCCCGGCGGATAGAGACCCAGTACTTC.

The chain combines TRBV2 with TRBJ2-1; perhaps TRBD2 as D (6 bases). The CDR3 contains 13 residues. Germline V gene sequence: CDR1 SNHLY, CDR2 FYNNEI. V lost 6 bases, J lost 10 bases, and 16 bases lay in between. CDR3 loop: CASRYFGGLEQFF. CDR3 bases: TGTGCCAGCAGATACTTCGGCGGACTAGAGCAGTTCTTC.

The chain combines TRBV6-6 with TRBJ1-6; a possible D gene is TRBD1 (5 bases). The CDR3 has 15 amino acids. Germline lookup yields CDR1 MNHNY and CDR2 SVGAGI (reference sequence). V gave up 7 bases and J gave up 8 bases, with 18 bases separating them. CDR3 in DNA: TGTGCCAGCACCGAGGGCCGGCTGGGGGATTCACCCCTCCACTTT. Its protein product is CASTEGRLGDSPLHF.

CDR3 in amino acids: CASSLVFSGYNEQFF. The CDR3 DNA is TGCGCCAGCAGCTTGGTGTTTAGCGGCTACAATGAGCAGTTCTTC. The chain employs TRBV5-1 and TRBJ2-1; D possibly corresponds to TRBD2 (6 bases). V was cut by 0 bases and J by 3 bases, with 10 bases left in between. Germline-derived CDR1 and CDR2 are SGHRS and YFSETQ. This CDR3 has 15 amino acids.

This chain's CDR3 is CASSQHRSNQPQHF. For the CDR3, the DNA is TGTGCCAGCAGCCAACATAGGAGCAATCAGCCCCAGCATTTT. The J gene is TRBJ1-5, the V gene TRBV4-2; no reliable D call. V was clipped by 2 bases and J by 1 base, with 6 bases between them. The germline CDR1 and CDR2 sequences are LGHNA and YNFKEQ. This CDR3 has 14 amino acids.

There are a few counts of this clonotype. The V gene is TRBV10-3, the J gene TRBJ2-1, with 8 bases fitting TRBD1. The CDR3 is 16 residues long. The ends lost 11 bases at V and 8 bases at J; junction bases unmatched: 20. Per germline, CDR1 ENHRY and CDR2 SYGVKD. The CDR3 loop is CAVTGTGEGFVDEQFF. In DNA form, the CDR3 reads TGTGCCGTTACCGGGACAGGTGAAGGCTTTGTGGATGAGCAGTTCTTC.

The chain links TRBV12-3 or TRBV12-4 to TRBJ1-2; 8 bases align to TRBD1. The CDR3 covers 13 residues. V was clipped by 6 bases and J by 7 bases; unmatched bases: 7. In nucleotides, the CDR3 is TGTGCCAGCAGGACAGGGGTAATAGGTGGCTACACCTTC. It is translated as CASRTGVIGGYTF.

The J gene is TRBJ1-1, the V gene TRBV20-1, with 7 bases matching TRBD1. The ends lost 2 bases at V and 0 bases at J; junction bases unmatched: 9. The germline CDR1 and CDR2 sequences are DFQATT and SNEGSKA (reference sequence). CDR3 length: 16 amino acids. The CDR3, as DNA: TGCAGTGCTAGATCTGCGCAGGGGGGGATGAACACTGAAGCTTTCTTT. This sequence encodes CSARSAQGGMNTEAFF.

The rearrangement links TRBV20-1 to TRBJ2-7; maybe TRBD1 (6 bases). Germline-derived CDR1 and CDR2 are DFQATT and SNEGSKA (reference sequence). CDR3 length equals 14 residues. The CDR3 sequence: CSACPGDTFYEQYF. DNA for the CDR3: TGCAGCGCATGCCCAGGGGACACCTTCTACGAGCAGTACTTC.

This sequence joins TRBV5-1 and TRBJ2-1, with 10 bases aligning to TRBD1. V shed 4 bases and J 10 bases; nucleotides not matched to a gene: 17. CDR3 length: 17 amino acids. Germline loops: CDR1 SGHRS, CDR2 YFSETQ. This CDR3 reads CASSLYRTTGGEGEQFF. In DNA form, the CDR3 reads TGCGCCAGCAGCCTTTATCGGACGACAGGGGGCGAGGGGGAGCAGTTCTTC. Looking up the rest from reference TRBV5-1 and TRBJ2-1 gives the full variable domain: KAGVTQTPRYLIKTRGQQVTLSCSPISGHRSVSWYQQTPGQGLQFLFEYFSETQRNKGNFPGRFSGRQFSNSRSEMNVSTLELGDSALYLCASSLYRTTGGEGEQFFGPGTRLTVL.

The chain employs TRBV29-1 and TRBJ2-3; perhaps D is TRBD1 or TRBD2 (5 bases each). The CDR3 extends over 14 amino acids. V shed 6 bases and J shed 4 bases, with 17 bases lying between them. Germline loops: CDR1 SQVTM, CDR2 ANQGSEA. The CDR3 protein is CSVGERGAADTQYF. The CDR3 region has the DNA TGCAGCGTCGGGGAAAGGGGCGCGGCAGATACGCAGTATTTT.

The chain has TRBV27 and TRBJ1-5; no clear D gene. Trimming stripped 0 bases from V and 9 bases from J, with 15 bases between. CDR3 length: 15 amino acids. CDR1 and CDR2 from the germline V gene are MNHEY and SMNVEV (reference sequence). The CDR3 loop reads CASSLSISLGSPQHF. CDR3 nucleotide sequence: TGTGCCAGCAGTTTATCGATATCCCTCGGCTCGCCCCAGCATTTT.

The chain recombines TRBV12-3 or TRBV12-4 with TRBJ2-7, with a tentative D call TRBD2 (6 bases). Trimming left V 6 bases short and J 7 bases short, with 19 bases between. This CDR3 contains 14 residues. CDR3 protein: CASRPLLAANEQYF. DNA of the CDR3: TGTGCCAGCAGACCTCTACTAGCCGCTAATGAGCAGTACTTC.

This chain joins TRBV12-3 or TRBV12-4 and TRBJ1-5, with D uncertain. There are 15 residues in the CDR3. V lost 6 bases and J 0 bases, leaving 12 bases between the germline ends. CDR3 in DNA: TGTGCCAGCAGCCTGATCGGGCTTAGCAATCAGCCCCAGCATTTT. This translates into CASSLIGLSNQPQHF.

This clonotype has only a few counts. The chain employs TRBV12-3 or TRBV12-4 and TRBJ2-7; weak D call: TRBD1 (5 bases). The CDR3 loop spans 13 amino acids. V was trimmed by 6 bases and J by 0 bases, leaving 9 bases between them. The CDR3: CASRPDISYEQYF. In DNA, the CDR3 is TGTGCCAGCAGACCGGACATCTCCTACGAGCAGTACTTC.

This clonotype was counted between two and nine times. This sequence joins TRBV4-2 and TRBJ2-6; D is unclear. This CDR3 contains 14 residues. Germline loops: CDR1 LGHNA, CDR2 YNFKEQ. V was trimmed by 1 base and J by 0 bases, leaving 1 base between them. The CDR3 nucleotides are TGTGCCAGCAGCCAAGTCTCTGGGGCCAACGTCCTGACTTTC. Its protein product is CASSQVSGANVLTF.

Many counts were recorded for this clonotype. CDR3 amino acids: CASSVAGSSAEELYF. In DNA form, the CDR3 reads TGTGCCAGCAGCGTAGCTGGGTCTAGCGCCGAAGAACTGTATTTT. This chain links TRBV9 with TRBJ2-3, with D maybe TRBD2 (6 bases). Germline loops: CDR1 SGDLS, CDR2 YYNGEE. Trimming removed 0 bases from V and 14 bases from J, with 22 bases in between. There are 15 residues in the CDR3.

The V gene is TRBV4-1, the J gene TRBJ2-1; 11 positions agree with TRBD2. This CDR3 contains 17 residues. V lost 4 bases, J lost 10 bases, and 15 bases stayed unmatched. From germline, CDR1 is MGHRA and CDR2 YSYEKL. CDR3 region: CASSRRVPGLAEGEQFF. Written as DNA, the CDR3 is TGCGCCAGCAGCCGGCGGGTTCCGGGACTAGCGGAGGGGGAGCAGTTCTTC.